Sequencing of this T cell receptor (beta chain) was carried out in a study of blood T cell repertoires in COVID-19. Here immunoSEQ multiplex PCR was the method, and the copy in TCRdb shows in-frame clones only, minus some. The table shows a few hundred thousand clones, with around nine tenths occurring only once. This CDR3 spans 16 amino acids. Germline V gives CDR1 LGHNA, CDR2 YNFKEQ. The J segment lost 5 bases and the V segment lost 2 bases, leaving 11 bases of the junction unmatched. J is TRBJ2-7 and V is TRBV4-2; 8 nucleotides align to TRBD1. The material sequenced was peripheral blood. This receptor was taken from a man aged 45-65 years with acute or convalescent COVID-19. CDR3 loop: CASSQPGQGFFHEQYF. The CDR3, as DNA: TGTGCCAGCAGCCAACCCGGACAGGGCTTTTTCCACGAGCAGTACTTC.